Below are 15 T cell receptor beta chains sequenced from a single sample in a study of cytomegalovirus exposure and HLA in healthy donors. Primers for the PCR totalled 60 Vbeta and 13 Jbeta. The assay was immunoSEQ multiplex PCR, and TCRdb's table has in-frame clones only and misses some. The sample has 150,000 or so clones, 65% to 85% seen once. Source material: PBMCs. Every receptor here comes from a woman in her thirties or forties in good health and CMV-seropositive.

The count of this clone is one. The V call is TRBV6-1, the J call TRBJ2-1; TRBD2 might be the D (6 bases). V lost 5 bases and J lost 6, with 14 bases in between. The CDR3 has 14 amino acids. Germline values: CDR1 MNHNS, CDR2 SASEGT. The CDR3, as DNA: TGTGCCAGCAGTCCACGGGACTTATTCAATGAGCAGTTCTTC. Residues: CASSPRDLFNEQFF.

V usage is TRBV6-7 and J usage is TRBJ2-6, with TRBD2 matching 8 bases. TRBV6-7 is an ORF; its function is uncertain. The CDR3 contains 18 residues. J was trimmed by 1 base and V by 4 bases; bases with no gene match: 9. As DNA, the CDR3 is TGTGCCAGCAGTTCCCCGGGAGGGGGACGGTCTGGGGCCAACGTCCTGACTTTC. As protein: CASSSPGGGRSGANVLTF.

This clone has a handful of counts. V is TRBV19 and J is TRBJ1-1; 11 bases map to TRBD1. Looked up from germline, CDR1 is LNHDA and CDR2 is SQIVND (reference sequence). J gave up 1 base and V 5 bases, and 6 bases lay outside the gene matches. The length of the CDR3 is 16 residues. CDR3 region: CASSARDRGSNTEAFF. The CDR3, as DNA: TGTGCCAGTAGTGCCAGGGACAGGGGGTCGAACACTGAAGCTTTCTTT.

The rearrangement links TRBV2 to TRBJ2-1, with 9 bases aligning to TRBD1. Trimming at V came to 6 bases and at J to 6 bases, leaving 3 bases not matched to a gene. CDR3 length: 13 residues. Germline V gene lookup returns CDR1 SNHLY and CDR2 FYNNEI. DNA of the CDR3: TGTGCCAGCAGGGCGGGACAGGGCAATGAGCAGTTCTTC. Encoded protein: CASRAGQGNEQFF.

The chain is built from TRBV4-1 and TRBJ2-3; possibly TRBD2 for D (5 bases). CDR1 and CDR2 from the germline V gene are MGHRA and YSYEKL. This CDR3 region has 15 residues. V was trimmed by 4 bases and J by 0 bases, leaving 11 bases between them. CDR3: CASSLGRTSTDTQYF. CDR3 sequence (DNA): TGCGCCAGCAGCCTGGGCCGGACTAGCACAGATACGCAGTATTTT.

V is TRBV5-5 and J is TRBJ2-7, with 8 bases that match TRBD1. Trimming at V came to 3 bases and at J to 6 bases, leaving 8 bases not matched to a gene. The CDR3 extends over 14 amino acids. The V gene's germline CDR1 is SGHKS and CDR2 YYEKEE (reference sequence). The CDR3 DNA reads as TGTGCCAGCAGCTCCGGACAGGGAAATGGCGAGCAGTACTTC. This translates into CASSSGQGNGEQYF. The full variable domain, completed using reference TRBV5-5 and TRBJ2-7, is DAGVTQSPTHLIKTRGQQVTLRCSPISGHKSVSWYQQVLGQGPQFIFQYYEKEERGRGNFPDRFSARQFPNYSSELNVNALLLGDSALYLCASSSGQGNGEQYFGPGTRLTVT.

CDR3 bases: TGTGCCAGCAGCCTTCTAGCGGGAGGGCAGGCCGGGGAGCTGTTTTTT. It specifies CASSLLAGGQAGELFF. The chain employs TRBV7-3 and TRBJ2-2; 12 bases are shared with TRBD2. With V trimmed by 5 bases and J by 6 bases, 7 bases remained unmatched. The germline V gene has CDR1 SGHTA and CDR2 FQGTGA. This CDR3 spans 16 amino acids.

V is TRBV5-5 and J is TRBJ1-1; D is undetermined. Looked up from germline, CDR1 is SGHKS and CDR2 is YYEKEE (reference sequence). Trimming shortened V by 3 bases and J by 6 bases, and 12 bases separated the two germline ends. The CDR3 length is 13 residues. This CDR3 reads CASSSIPGAEAFF. CDR3 nucleotides: TGTGCCAGCAGCTCTATACCCGGTGCTGAAGCTTTCTTT.

The CDR3 DNA reads TGTGCCAGCAGCGTAGAGAGGAACACTGAAGCTTTCTTT. Protein: CASSVERNTEAFF. The chain has TRBV9 and TRBJ1-1; D is unresolved. Germline values: CDR1 SGDLS, CDR2 YYNGEE. The V and J ends lost 0 bases and 1 base respectively, with 4 bases between them. This CDR3 comprises 13 residues.

The rearrangement links TRBV10-1 to TRBJ2-1, with a weak D call TRBD1 (6 bases). The CDR3 length is 12 residues. Germline V gives CDR1 WNHNN, CDR2 SYGVQD (reference sequence). V was pared by 2 bases and J by 10 bases, with 9 bases between. The CDR3 DNA is TGCGCCAGCAGTGAGAATAGGGGGGAGCAGTTCTTC. Residues: CASSENRGEQFF.

This chain links TRBV19 with TRBJ2-7; the match to TRBD1 covers 9 bases. This CDR3 has 13 amino acids. Trimming took 7 bases from V and 3 from J; bases not matched to a gene: 4. Germline V lookup: CDR1 LNHDA, CDR2 SQIVND (reference sequence). The CDR3 here is CASMDRGDYEQYF. CDR3 in DNA: TGTGCCAGTATGGACAGGGGAGACTACGAGCAGTACTTC.

The chain combines TRBV5-1 with TRBJ2-7, with TRBD2 matching 16 bases. The CDR3 spans 17 residues. Trimming removed 4 bases from V and 0 bases from J; junction bases left unmatched: 4. CDR1 and CDR2 (germline): SGHRS, YFSETQ. This CDR3 reads CASSTGTSGRVSYEQYF. The CDR3 region has the DNA TGCGCCAGCAGCACCGGGACTAGCGGGAGGGTCTCCTACGAGCAGTACTTC.

The CDR3 is CASSPIQGNTGELFF. In nucleotides, the CDR3 is TGTGCCAGCAGCCCAATTCAGGGGAACACCGGGGAGCTGTTTTTT. The V call is TRBV7-9, the J call TRBJ2-2, with TRBD1 as a possible D gene (5 bases). The CDR3 is made up of 15 amino acids. V was trimmed by 5 bases and J by 1 base, leaving 11 bases between them. Looked up from germline, CDR1 is SEHNR and CDR2 is FQNEAQ (reference sequence).

The rearrangement links TRBV6-5 to TRBJ2-1; D might be TRBD2 (5 bases). V lost 3 bases to trimming and J lost 10 bases, with 22 bases between them. Germline V gene data show CDR1 as MNHEY and CDR2 as SVGAGI. CDR3 length equals 16 residues. CDR3 amino acids: CASSYGNGIQNEEQFF. CDR3 DNA: TGTGCCAGCAGTTATGGAAACGGGATCCAGAATGAGGAGCAGTTCTTC.

V usage is TRBV9 and J usage is TRBJ2-6; D is unclear. CDR1 and CDR2 from the germline V gene are SGDLS and YYNGEE. The CDR3 runs to 14 residues. Between the trimmed V and J ends, which lost 3 bases and 0 bases, there was a span of 4 bases. CDR3: CASSAYSGANVLTF. The CDR3 DNA sequence: TGTGCCAGCAGCGCCTACTCTGGGGCCAACGTCCTGACTTTC.